A single T cell receptor (beta chain) is shown here with its context. This clone has just one count. It lacks a known antigen. No per-base quality is available; no much larger clone lies one base away. Separate from the approximately 670-subject first cohort, the validation cohort of around 130 subjects was the group to which the donors belonged. The sample is drawn from a study of cytomegalovirus exposure and HLA in healthy donors (dated by TCRdb to 2015 to 2018). Looking at the study overall: According to a later analysis, one platform produced both the 110 or so validation repertoires and the approximately 660 repertoires of the first cohort. High-throughput TCR immunosequencing, statistical association of individual TCRs with disease status, and machine learning were combined to predict cytomegalovirus infection status. In addition to the first cohort of approximately 670 subjects, a separate validation cohort of 130 or so different subjects was used. The study was designed to test whether signatures of past pathogen exposure could be identified by cataloging public T cell receptors. What the work shows at the level of the full study, not this receptor alone: Across donors, most TCR sequences were observed very rarely, whereas some public TCRs were present in many individuals. According to the authors, the approach could potentially be generalized to other disease states and immunological phenotypes. The classifier was reported to diagnose cytomegalovirus status with high specificity and sensitivity in both the original cohort and the validation cohort. A total of some 180 TCR beta chains were listed by the study as associated with cytomegalovirus. Subsequent analysis determined that TCRs grouped into clusters in the first cohort also showed a tendency toward co-occurrence across the roughly 130 validation repertoires, and approximately 93% of cluster scores exceeded 0. Three of the identified cytomegalovirus-associated TCR beta chains were confirmed in vitro to be specific for cytomegalovirus antigens. A later analysis lacked HLA typing for the validation cohort, so it scored co-occurrence in that cohort across all 120 repertoires.

The method was the immunoSEQ multiplex PCR assay. The paper's processing steps were these. A statistical classification framework was built for diagnosing cytomegalovirus status from the catalog of TCR beta chain sequences. TCRdb retrieved this table from immuneACCESS and kept in-frame rearrangements only. Not all clones are present; in checked studies, unresolved V genes account for under half, and no reason is known for the remainder. Clonal size and the V and J genes are those of that table, whereas D and trimming came from the DNA. The sample records some 110,000 clones, roughly 93% of which are singletons. Roughly 1.2% of the sample is held by the ten biggest clonotypes. Sequences were obtained from PBMCs. This sequence was found in a woman in her late teens or twenties in good health and CMV-seronegative.

The sequenced DNA is TGTGCCAGCCGGGTCGGCAATCAGCCCCAGCATTTT. Its coded protein is CASRVGNQPQHF. The rearrangement combines TRBV2 with TRBJ1-5, with no reliable assignment of the D segment. Looking up the germline V gene yields CDR1 SNHLY and CDR2 FYNNEI. The V end loses 8 bases and the J end loses 2 bases, and a stretch of 7 bases separates them. Taken from cysteine to phenylalanine, the CDR3 has 12 residues. Only the CDR3 region is kept as DNA, spanning 36 bases read in frame from base 1.